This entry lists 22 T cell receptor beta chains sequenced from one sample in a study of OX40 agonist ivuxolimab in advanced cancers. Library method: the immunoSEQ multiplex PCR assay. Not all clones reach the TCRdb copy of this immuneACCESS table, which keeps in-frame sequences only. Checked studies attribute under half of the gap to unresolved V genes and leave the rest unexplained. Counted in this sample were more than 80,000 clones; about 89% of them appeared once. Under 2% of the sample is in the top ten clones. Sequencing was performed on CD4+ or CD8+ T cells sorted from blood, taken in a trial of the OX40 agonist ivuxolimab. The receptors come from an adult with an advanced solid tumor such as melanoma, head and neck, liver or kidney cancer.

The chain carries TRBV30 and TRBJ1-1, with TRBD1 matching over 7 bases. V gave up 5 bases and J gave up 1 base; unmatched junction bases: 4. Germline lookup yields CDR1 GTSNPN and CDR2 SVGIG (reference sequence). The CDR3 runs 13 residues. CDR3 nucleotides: TGTGCCTGGGCGGGACAGTGGAACACTGAAGCTTTCTTT. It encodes CAWAGQWNTEAFF. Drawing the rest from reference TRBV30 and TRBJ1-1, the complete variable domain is SQTIHQWPATLVQPVGSPLSLECTVEGTSNPNLYWYRQAAGRGLQLLFYSVGIGQISSEVPQNLSASRPQDRQFILSSKKLLLSDSGFYLCAWAGQWNTEAFFGQGTRLTVV.

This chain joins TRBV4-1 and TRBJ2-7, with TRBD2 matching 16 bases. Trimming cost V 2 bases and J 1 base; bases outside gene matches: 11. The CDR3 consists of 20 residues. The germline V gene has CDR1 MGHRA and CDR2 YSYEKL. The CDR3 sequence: CASSQPLRGTSGRGSYEQYF. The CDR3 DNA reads TGCGCCAGCAGCCAACCCTTACGCGGGACTAGCGGGAGGGGTTCCTACGAGCAGTACTTC.

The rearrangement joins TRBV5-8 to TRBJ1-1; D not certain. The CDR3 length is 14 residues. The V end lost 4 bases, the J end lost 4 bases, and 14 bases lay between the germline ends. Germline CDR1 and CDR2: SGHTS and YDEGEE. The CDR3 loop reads CASSQDILRTEAFF. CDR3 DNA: TGTGCCAGCAGCCAGGATATATTACGCACTGAAGCTTTCTTT.

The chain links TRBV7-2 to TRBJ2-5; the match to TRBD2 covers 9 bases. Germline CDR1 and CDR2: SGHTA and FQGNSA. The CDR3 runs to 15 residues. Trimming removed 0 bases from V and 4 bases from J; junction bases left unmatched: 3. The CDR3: CASSLALAGRETQYF. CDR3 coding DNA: TGTGCCAGCAGCTTAGCTCTAGCGGGAAGAGAGACCCAGTACTTC.

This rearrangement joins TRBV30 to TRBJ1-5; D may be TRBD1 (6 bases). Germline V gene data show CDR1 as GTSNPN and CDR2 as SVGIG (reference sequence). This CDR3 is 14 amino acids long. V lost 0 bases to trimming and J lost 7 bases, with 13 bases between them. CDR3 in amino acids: CAWSVQTGRQPQHF. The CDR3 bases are TGTGCCTGGAGTGTACAAACAGGGCGGCAGCCCCAGCATTTT. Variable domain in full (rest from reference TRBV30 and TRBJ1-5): SQTIHQWPATLVQPVGSPLSLECTVEGTSNPNLYWYRQAAGRGLQLLFYSVGIGQISSEVPQNLSASRPQDRQFILSSKKLLLSDSGFYLCAWSVQTGRQPQHFGDGTRLSIL.

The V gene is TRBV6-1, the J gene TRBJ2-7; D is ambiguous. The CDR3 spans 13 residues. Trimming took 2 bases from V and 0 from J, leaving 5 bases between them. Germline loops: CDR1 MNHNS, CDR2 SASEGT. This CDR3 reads CASSESGSYEQYF. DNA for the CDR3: TGTGCCAGCAGTGAAAGTGGCTCCTACGAGCAGTACTTC.

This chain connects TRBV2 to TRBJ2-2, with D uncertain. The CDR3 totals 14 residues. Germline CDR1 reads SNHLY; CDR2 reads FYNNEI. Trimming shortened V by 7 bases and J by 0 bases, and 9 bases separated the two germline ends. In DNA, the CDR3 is TGTGCCAGCAACAGACTCGCGAACACCGGGGAGCTGTTTTTT. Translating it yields CASNRLANTGELFF.

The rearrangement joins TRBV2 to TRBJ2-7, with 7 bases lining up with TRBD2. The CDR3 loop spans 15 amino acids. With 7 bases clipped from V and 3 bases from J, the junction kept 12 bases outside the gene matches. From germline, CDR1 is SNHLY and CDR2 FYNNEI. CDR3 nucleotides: TGTGCCAGCAAGACCGGACTAGGGGTTTACTACGAGCAGTACTTC. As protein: CASKTGLGVYYEQYF.

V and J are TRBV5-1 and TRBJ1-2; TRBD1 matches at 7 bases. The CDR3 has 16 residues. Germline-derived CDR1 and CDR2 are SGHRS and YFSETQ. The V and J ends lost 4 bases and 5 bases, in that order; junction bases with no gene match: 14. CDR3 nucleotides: TGCGCCAGCAGCGTTGGCCGGGGAGGGGGCGCGTATGGCTACACCTTC. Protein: CASSVGRGGGAYGYTF.

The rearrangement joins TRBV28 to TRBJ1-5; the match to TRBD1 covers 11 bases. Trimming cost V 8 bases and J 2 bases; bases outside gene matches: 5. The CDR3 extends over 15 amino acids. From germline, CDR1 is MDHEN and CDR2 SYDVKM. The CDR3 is CASVGGQGGNQPQHF. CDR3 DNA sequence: TGTGCCAGCGTTGGGGGACAGGGGGGCAATCAGCCCCAGCATTTT.

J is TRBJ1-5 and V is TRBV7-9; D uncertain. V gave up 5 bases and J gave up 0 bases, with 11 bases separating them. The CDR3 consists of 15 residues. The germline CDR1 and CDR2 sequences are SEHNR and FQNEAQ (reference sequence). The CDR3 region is CASSPDGYSNQPQHF. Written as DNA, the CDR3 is TGTGCCAGCAGCCCCGACGGTTATAGCAATCAGCCCCAGCATTTT.

As DNA, the CDR3 is TGTGCCAGCAGTGAAGCCAGGGCTGGGGCCAACGTCCTGACTTTC. Translating gives CASSEARAGANVLTF. J is TRBJ2-6 and V is TRBV2; TRBD1 might be the D (5 bases). The CDR3 consists of 15 residues. CDR1 is SNHLY, CDR2 FYNNEI, per germline. The V and J ends lost 0 bases and 2 bases respectively, with 5 bases between them.

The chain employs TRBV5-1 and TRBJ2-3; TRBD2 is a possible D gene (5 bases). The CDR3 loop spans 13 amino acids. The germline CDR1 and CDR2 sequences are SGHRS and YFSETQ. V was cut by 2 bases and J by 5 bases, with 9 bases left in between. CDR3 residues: CASSFGVVDTQYF. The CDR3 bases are TGCGCCAGCAGCTTCGGGGTAGTAGATACGCAGTATTTT.

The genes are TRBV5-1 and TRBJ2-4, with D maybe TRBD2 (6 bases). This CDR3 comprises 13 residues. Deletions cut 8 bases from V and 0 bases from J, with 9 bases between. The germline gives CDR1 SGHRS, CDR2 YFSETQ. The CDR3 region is CASAGLAKNIQYF. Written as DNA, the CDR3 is TGCGCCAGTGCGGGACTAGCCAAAAACATTCAGTACTTC.

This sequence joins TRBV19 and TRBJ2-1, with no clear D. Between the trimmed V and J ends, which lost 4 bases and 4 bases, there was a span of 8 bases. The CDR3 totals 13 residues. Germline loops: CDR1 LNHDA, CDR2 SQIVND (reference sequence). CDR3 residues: CASSNPNYNEQFF. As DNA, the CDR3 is TGTGCCAGTAGTAATCCCAATTACAATGAGCAGTTCTTC.

The CDR3: CASSPGRSDTQYF. The CDR3 DNA sequence: TGTGCCAGCAGCCCGGGACGTTCAGATACGCAGTATTTT. This sequence joins TRBV9 and TRBJ2-3; D is possibly TRBD1 or TRBD2 (5 bases each). CDR3 length: 13 residues. The germline V gene has CDR1 SGDLS and CDR2 YYNGEE. V was trimmed by 4 bases and J by 4 bases, leaving 10 bases between them.

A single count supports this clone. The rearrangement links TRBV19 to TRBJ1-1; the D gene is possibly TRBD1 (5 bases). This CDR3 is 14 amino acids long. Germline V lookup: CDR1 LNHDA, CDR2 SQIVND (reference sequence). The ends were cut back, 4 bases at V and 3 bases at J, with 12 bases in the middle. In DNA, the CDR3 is TGTGCCAGTAGTACCTGGCGGGGGGACACTGAAGCTTTCTTT. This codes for CASSTWRGDTEAFF. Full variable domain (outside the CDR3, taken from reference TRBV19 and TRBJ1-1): DGGITQSPKYLFRKEGQNVTLSCEQNLNHDAMYWYRQDPGQGLRLIYYSQIVNDFQKGDIAEGYSVSREKKESFPLTVTSAQKNPTAFYLCASSTWRGDTEAFFGQGTRLTVV.

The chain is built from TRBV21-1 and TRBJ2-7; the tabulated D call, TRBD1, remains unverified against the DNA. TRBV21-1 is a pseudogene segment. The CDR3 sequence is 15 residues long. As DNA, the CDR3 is TGTGCCAGCAGCAAAAGGTACAGGCCCCCCTACGAGCAGTACTTC. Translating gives CASSKRYRPPYEQYF.

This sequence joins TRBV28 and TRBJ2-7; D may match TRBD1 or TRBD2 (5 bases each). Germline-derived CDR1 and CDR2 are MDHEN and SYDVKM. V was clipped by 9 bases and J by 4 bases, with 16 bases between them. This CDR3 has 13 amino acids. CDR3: CASQEGSFYEQYF. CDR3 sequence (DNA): TGTGCCAGTCAAGAGGGGTCATTTTACGAGCAGTACTTC.

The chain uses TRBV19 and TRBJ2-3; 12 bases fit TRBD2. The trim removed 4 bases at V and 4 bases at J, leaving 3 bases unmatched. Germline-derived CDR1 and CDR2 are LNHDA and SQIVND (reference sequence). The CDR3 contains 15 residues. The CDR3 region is CASSTGLAGADTQYF. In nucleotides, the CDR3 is TGTGCCAGTAGTACGGGACTAGCGGGTGCAGATACGCAGTATTTT.

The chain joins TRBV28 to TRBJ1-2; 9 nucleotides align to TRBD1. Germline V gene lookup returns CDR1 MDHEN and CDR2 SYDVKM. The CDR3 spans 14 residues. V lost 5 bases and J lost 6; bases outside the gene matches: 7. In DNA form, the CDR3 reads TGTGCCAGCAGTATTGGACAGGGGCGGGATGGCTACACCTTC. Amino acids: CASSIGQGRDGYTF.

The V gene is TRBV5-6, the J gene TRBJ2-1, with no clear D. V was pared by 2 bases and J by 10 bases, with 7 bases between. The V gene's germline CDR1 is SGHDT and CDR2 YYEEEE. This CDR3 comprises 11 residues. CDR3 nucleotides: TGTGCCAGCAGCTTAGTCAGGGAGCAGTTCTTC. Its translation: CASSLVREQFF.